This T cell receptor beta chain was captured in a study of blood T cell repertoires in COVID-19. Across the study: Collection of acute and convalescent COVID-19 samples took place in the United States, Italy and Spain. T cells, B-cell-depleted T cells, or PBMCs provided the cDNA or gDNA that served as material.

Authors' analysis steps: Nucleated cell number was recorded as an estimate derived from reference gene primer amplification. Profiling relied on immunoSEQ multiplex PCR, and the TCRdb table lists in-frame clones only, not all of them. The V and J calls and clone size are taken from that table; D and trimming were inferred from the DNA. The sample has approximately 340,000 clones; around 83% are singletons. V lost 0 bases and J lost 4; bases outside the gene matches: 7. The CDR3 is made up of 16 amino acids. Germline assignment: CDR1 MGHRA and CDR2 YSYEKL. Input material: peripheral blood. The chain recombines TRBV4-1 with TRBJ1-2, with 8 positions matching TRBD1. The TCR comes from a man younger than 40 with active or convalescent COVID-19. CDR3 nucleotides: TGCGCCAGCAGCCAAGACCCAGGGGGCAGGGTCTATGGCTACACCTTC. Translating it yields CASSQDPGGRVYGYTF.